This T cell receptor beta chain was sequenced during a study of patients and donors after allogeneic stem cell transplantation. TCRdb re-derived calls from the RT-PCR reads in MiXCR, one entry per CDR3 protein. The sample consists of roughly 2,500 distinct CDR3 sequences, approximately 7.9% of them appearing once. By frequency in the sample, this clonotype is medium-sized (0.01 to 0.1%). The junction had 13 bases not matched to a gene; V was cut back by 5 bases and J by 7 bases. CDR1 LNHDA and CDR2 SQIVND come from the germline V gene (reference sequence). The CDR3 spans 17 residues. The source of this sequence is a human donor who was either an allogeneic HSCT recipient or a stem cell or donor lymphocyte infusion donor (not recorded which). It is not recorded whose cells these are; they may come from a transplant donor. The chain has TRBV19 and TRBJ2-2, with 10 bases matching TRBD2. The sequencing sample was made of blood, either unsorted or a sorted T cell fraction (not recorded which). CDR3 in DNA: TGTGCCAGTAGTTATAGTCTGGGACTAGCGTCTGGCGGGGAGCTGTTTTTT. Translated: CASSYSLGLASGGELFF.